This T cell receptor (beta chain) stems from a study of T cell repertoires in cytomegalovirus infection. Study-wide context: It was the public TCR beta signatures that indicated both CMV infection and matching HLA type.

TCRdb processed the reads anew with MiXCR; each CDR3 protein has one entry. The sample lists 70,000 to 85,000 distinct CDR3 sequences; roughly 40% were seen once. In the case of this clonotype: The target antigen is unknown.

Study-level points and caveats: Dominant in the ex vivo response were TCR beta clonotypes restricted by HLA-C and specific for CMV.

The origin of this receptor is a human donor in good health (CMV status not recorded). Some clones in this sample may be carry-over from other donors' samples. The sample was CD8+ T cells from cultured PBMCs, taken from culture after CMV antigen stimulation.

The CDR3 sequence is CASSLDYRASGANVLTF. The CDR3 DNA is TGTGCCAGCAGCTTAGATTACAGGGCGTCTGGGGCCAACGTCCTGACTTTC. V gene TRBV7-9 combines with J gene TRBJ2-6; possibly TRBD1 for D (6 bases). Trimming shortened V by 1 base and J by 1 base, and 11 bases separated the two germline ends. The germline V gene encodes CDR1 SEHNR and CDR2 FQNEAQ (reference sequence). This CDR3 has 17 amino acids.